Below, 7 T cell receptor beta chains from the same sample are listed, as sequenced in a study of T cells in Graves' hyperthyroidism and ophthalmopathy. Amplification targeted TCR beta CDR3 regions from RNA transcripts. HTBI primers were employed in a first-round RT-PCR of the TCR CDR3. TCRdb reanalysed the multiplex PCR reads using MiXCR and keeps one entry per CDR3 protein. The sample shows approximately 690,000 distinct CDR3 sequences, around 21% of them seen only once. Sequenced input: blood. The receptors were sampled from a man aged 30-40 years with Graves' ophthalmopathy.

This clonotype has just a few counts. This chain joins TRBV3-1 and TRBJ2-7; possibly TRBD1 for D (6 bases). Trimming stripped 5 bases from V and 6 bases from J, with 14 bases between. The CDR3 is 13 residues long. Per germline, CDR1 LGHDT and CDR2 YNNKEL (reference sequence). This CDR3 is CASSNRAVGEQYF. The CDR3 DNA follows: TGTGCCAGCAGCAACAGGGCGGTTGGCGAGCAGTACTTC.

This clonotype has more than one count but fewer than ten. The chain is built from TRBV5-1 and TRBJ1-1, with 8 bases identical to TRBD1. V lost 0 bases to trimming and J lost 4 bases; unmatched junction nucleotides: 11. The germline gives CDR1 SGHRS, CDR2 YFSETQ. The CDR3 runs 17 residues. The CDR3 is CASSLDPTGVGGTEAFF. CDR3 in DNA: TGCGCCAGCAGCTTGGATCCGACAGGGGTCGGAGGCACTGAAGCTTTCTTT.

This clonotype was counted ten times or more. V is TRBV18 and J is TRBJ2-7; a possible D gene is TRBD2 (6 bases). V lost 1 base to trimming and J lost 0 bases, with 10 bases between them. The CDR3 length is 15 residues. Per the germline V gene, CDR1 is KGHSH and CDR2 is LQKENI. The CDR3 coding sequence is TGTGCCAGCTCACCACTAGCGGCAAGCTCCTACGAGCAGTACTTC. Translation gives CASSPLAASSYEQYF.

This clonotype occurred many times. This chain uses TRBV5-1 with TRBJ2-1; D not resolved. The length of the CDR3 is 14 residues. Germline values: CDR1 SGHRS, CDR2 YFSETQ. Trimming removed 0 bases at V and 9 bases at J, with 13 bases between. CDR3 bases: TGCGCCAGCAGCTTGGATGTGAGGCAGGCTGAGCAGTTCTTC. Protein sequence: CASSLDVRQAEQFF.

This clonotype was detected a few times. The chain recombines TRBV14 with TRBJ1-2; D possibly corresponds to TRBD1 (6 bases). The V end lost 4 bases, the J end lost 3 bases, and 15 bases lay between the germline ends. CDR1 and CDR2 (germline): SGHDN, FVKESK. There are 15 residues in the CDR3. DNA of the CDR3: TGTGCCAGCAGCCCCATAGGGGGGAACGACTATGGCTACACCTTC. As protein: CASSPIGGNDYGYTF.

The chain employs TRBV27 and TRBJ2-3; TRBD2 matches at 7 bases. The CDR3 length is 17 residues. Germline values: CDR1 MNHEY, CDR2 SMNVEV (reference sequence). Unmatched junction bases numbered 9, after V lost 2 bases and J lost 1 base. CDR3 in amino acids: CASSLIDQRGGTDTQYF. For the CDR3, the DNA is TGTGCCAGCAGTTTAATAGACCAGCGGGGCGGCACAGATACGCAGTATTTT.

This clonotype was recorded many times. The chain is built from TRBV27 and TRBJ2-7, with no clear D. The CDR3 is made up of 13 amino acids. The germline gives CDR1 MNHEY, CDR2 SMNVEV (reference sequence). V was trimmed by 2 bases and J by 4 bases, leaving 9 bases between them. CDR3 region: CASSLEDGYEQYF. DNA of the CDR3: TGTGCCAGCAGTTTAGAAGATGGGTACGAGCAGTACTTC.